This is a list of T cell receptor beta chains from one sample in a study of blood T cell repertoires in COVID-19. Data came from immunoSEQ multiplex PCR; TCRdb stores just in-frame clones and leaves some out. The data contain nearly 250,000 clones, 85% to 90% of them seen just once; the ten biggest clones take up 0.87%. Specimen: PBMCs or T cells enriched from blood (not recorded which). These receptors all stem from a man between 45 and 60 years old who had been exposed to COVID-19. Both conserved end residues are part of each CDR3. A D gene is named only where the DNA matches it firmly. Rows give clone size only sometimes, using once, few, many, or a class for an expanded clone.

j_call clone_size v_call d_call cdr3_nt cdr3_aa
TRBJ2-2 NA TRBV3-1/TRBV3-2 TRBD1 TGTGCCAGCAGCGCACAGGGGCGGGCCGGGGAGCTGTTTTTT CASSAQGRAGELFF
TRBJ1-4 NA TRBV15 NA TGTGCCACCAGCAGCTCAGGCTCTTCTGCTGAAAAACTGTTTTTT CATSSSGSSAEKLFF
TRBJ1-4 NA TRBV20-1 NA TGCAGTGCTAGTAGTGCCCGGGGGACCAATGAAAAACTGTTTTTT CSASSARGTNEKLFF
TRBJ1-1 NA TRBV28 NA TGTGCCAGCAGTTTATCCGCCCGGGGGGCTTTCTTT CASSLSARGAFF
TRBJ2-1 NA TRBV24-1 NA TGTGCCACCAGTGGGGGGCGGGAGAGAGAGGGGAATGAGCAGTTCTTC CATSGGREREGNEQFF
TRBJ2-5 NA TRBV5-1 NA TGCGCCAGCAGCCCCCAGAGTATCGGGGACTACCAAGAGACCCAGTACTTC CASSPQSIGDYQETQYF
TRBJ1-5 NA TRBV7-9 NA TGTGCCAGCAGTCTAGGACTTAATCAGCCCCAGCATTTT CASSLGLNQPQHF
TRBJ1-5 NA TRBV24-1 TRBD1 TGTGCCACCAGTGACGCGACAGGGGGCAAACGTCAGCCCCAGCATTTT CATSDATGGKRQPQHF
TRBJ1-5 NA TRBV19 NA TGTGCCAGTATCAAGGACAGCCACCCCGCCCTGAATCAGCCCCAGCATTTT CASIKDSHPALNQPQHF
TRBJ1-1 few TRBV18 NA TGTGCCAGCTCACCCGTTACACGGGACACTGAAGCTTTCTTT CASSPVTRDTEAFF
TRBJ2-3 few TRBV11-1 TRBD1 TGTGCCAGCAGCTTACACAGGGGGCGTACAGATACGCAGTATTTT CASSLHRGRTDTQYF
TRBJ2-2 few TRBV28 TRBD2 TGTGCCAGCAGTTTAGGGCTAGCGGGAGAATTAGCCGGGGAGCTGTTTTTT CASSLGLAGELAGELFF
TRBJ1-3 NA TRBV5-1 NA TGCGCCAGCAGCTTGGCCAGTAGGGGAAGTGGAAACACCATATATTTT CASSLASRGSGNTIYF
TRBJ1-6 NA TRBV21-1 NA TGTGCCAGCAGCAATGGGACAGAGGTTTCACCCCTCCACTTT CASSNGTEVSPLHF
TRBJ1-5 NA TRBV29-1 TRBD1 TGCAGCGTGGCCGGGACAGGGGACCAGCCCCAGCATTTT CSVAGTGDQPQHF
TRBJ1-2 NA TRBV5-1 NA TGCGCCAGCAGCTTGGTCAGTTACCCGACTAACTATGGCTACACCTTC CASSLVSYPTNYGYTF
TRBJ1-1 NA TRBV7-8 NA TGTGCCAGCAGCTCCTGGATGAGGAGTGACACTGAAGCTTTCTTT CASSSWMRSDTEAFF
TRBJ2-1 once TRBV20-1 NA TGCAGTGCTGAGGGGGTTAATGAGCAGTTCTTC CSAEGVNEQFF
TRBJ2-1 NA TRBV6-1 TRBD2 TGTGCCAGCAAGCCGACTAGCGGGTCGGATGAGCAGTTCTTC CASKPTSGSDEQFF
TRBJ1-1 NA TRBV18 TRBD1 TGTGCCAGCTCACAACTTGGGACAGGGGACACTGAAGCTTTCTTT CASSQLGTGDTEAFF
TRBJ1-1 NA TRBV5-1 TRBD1 TGCGCCAGCAGCTTGGGACAGGGTTACGCTGAAGCTTTCTTT CASSLGQGYAEAFF
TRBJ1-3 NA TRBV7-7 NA TGTGCTAGCAGCTTAGCCCCCTCAGGGGGAAACACCATATATTTT CASSLAPSGGNTIYF
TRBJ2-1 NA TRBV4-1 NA TGCGCCAGCAGCCAATCTCCGAACAGCCACCACTCCTACAATGAGCAGTTCTTC CASSQSPNSHHSYNEQFF
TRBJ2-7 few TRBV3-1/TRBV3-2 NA TGTGCCAGCAGCCAACGAGTCTACGAGCAGTACTTC CASSQRVYEQYF
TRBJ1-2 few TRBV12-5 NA TGTGCTAGTGGACCAGGGGCAGCTAACTATGGCTACACCTTC CASGPGAANYGYTF
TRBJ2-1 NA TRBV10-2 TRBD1 TGCGCCAGCAGTGAGTCGACACCACAGGGGTTGAATGAGCAGTTCTTC CASSESTPQGLNEQFF
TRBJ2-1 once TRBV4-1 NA TGCGCCAGCAGCCAAGAATCCTTGTTCTTC CASSQESLFF
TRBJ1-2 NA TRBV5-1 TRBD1 TGCGCCAGCAGTATCCAGGGGGACAATGGCTACACCTTC CASSIQGDNGYTF
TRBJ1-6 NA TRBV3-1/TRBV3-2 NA TGTGCCAGCAGCTCCGGGGAAACCGCCTCACCCCTCCACTTT CASSSGETASPLHF
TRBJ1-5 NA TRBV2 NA TGTGCCAGCAAGGGGGATAGCAATCAGCCCCAGCATTTT CASKGDSNQPQHF
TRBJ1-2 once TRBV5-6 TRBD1 TGTGCCAGCAGCTTGGGACAGGGGTTAGGCTATGGCTACACCTTC CASSLGQGLGYGYTF
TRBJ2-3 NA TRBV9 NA TGTGCCAGCAGCGTCCAGGGATACGGCACAGATACGCAGTATTTT CASSVQGYGTDTQYF
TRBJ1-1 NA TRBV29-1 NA TGCAGCGTTGAAGATCAGAACAGTGGAGCTTTCTTT CSVEDQNSGAFF
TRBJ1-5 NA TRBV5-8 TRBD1 TGTGCCAGCAGCGCGGGACAGGGGTGGAATCAGCCCCAGCATTTT CASSAGQGWNQPQHF
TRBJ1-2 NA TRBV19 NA TGTGCCAGTAACGGCGGGCATGGCTACACCTTC CASNGGHGYTF
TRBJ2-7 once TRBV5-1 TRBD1 TGCGCCAGCAGCTTGGGACAGGGAGACGAGCAGTACTTC CASSLGQGDEQYF
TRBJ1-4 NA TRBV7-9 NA TGTGCCAGCAGCTTTTCGGGTAATGAAAAACTGTTTTTT CASSFSGNEKLFF
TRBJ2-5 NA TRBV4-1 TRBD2 TGCGCCAGCAGCCAAGCAGGCGGGAGTATGAAGACCCAGTACTTC CASSQAGGSMKTQYF
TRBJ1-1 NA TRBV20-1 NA TGCAGTGCTCCGTCGGGCACTGAAGCTTTCTTT CSAPSGTEAFF
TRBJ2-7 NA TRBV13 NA TGTGCCAGCAGCTCCGAGAGGGACGAGCAGTACTTC CASSSERDEQYF
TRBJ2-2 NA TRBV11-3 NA TGTGCCAGCAGCCTCTGGGCTACGGGGACAAACACCGGGGAGCTGTTTTTT CASSLWATGTNTGELFF
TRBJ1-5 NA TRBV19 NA TGTGCCAGTAGTATAGGGTCAGGTCTATATCAGCCCCAGCATTTT CASSIGSGLYQPQHF
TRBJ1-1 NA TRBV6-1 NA TGTGCCAGCAGTGACCGGGGTTACACTGAAGCTTTCTTT CASSDRGYTEAFF
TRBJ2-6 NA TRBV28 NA TGTGCCAGCAGTTTAAGGCCGGGGACTGGCCGGGACGGCCTGACTTTC CASSLRPGTGRDGLTF
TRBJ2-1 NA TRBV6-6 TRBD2 TGTGCCAGCAGCTCCCGTTTTAGCGGGAGGGAAAGAACCTACAATGAGCAGTTCTTC CASSSRFSGRERTYNEQFF
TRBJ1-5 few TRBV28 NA TGTGCCAGCAGTTTATGGAAAGCTCAGCCCCAGCATTTT CASSLWKAQPQHF
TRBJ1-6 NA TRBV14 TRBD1 TGTGCCAGCAGCCCGACAGGGGGGGATTATTCACCCCTCCACTTT CASSPTGGDYSPLHF
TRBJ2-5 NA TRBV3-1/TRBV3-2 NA TGTGCCAGCAGCCAAGATCTTCGGACCCAGTACTTC CASSQDLRTQYF
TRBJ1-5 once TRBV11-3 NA TGTGCCAGCAGCTCGTCCGGGGGTCAGCCCCAGCATTTT CASSSSGGQPQHF
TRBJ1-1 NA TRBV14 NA TGTGCCAGCAGCCAAGATGCAGGGAACATGAACACTGAAGCTTTCTTT CASSQDAGNMNTEAFF
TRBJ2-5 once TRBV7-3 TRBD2 TGTGCCAGCTCGACTAGCTACCAAGAGACCCAGTACTTC CASSTSYQETQYF
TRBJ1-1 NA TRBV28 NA TGTGCCAGCAGTTTTATCGGGGTTCGCACTGAAGCTTTCTTT CASSFIGVRTEAFF
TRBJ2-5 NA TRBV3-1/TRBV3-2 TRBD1 TGTGCCAGCAGCCTAGGGACAGGAGAGACCCAGTACTTC CASSLGTGETQYF
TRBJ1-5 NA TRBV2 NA TGTGCCGGTGGGTGGTCGGACAGAACTTCGCCCCAGCATTTT CAGGWSDRTSPQHF
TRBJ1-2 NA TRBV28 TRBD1 TGTGCCAGCAGGAACAGGGGTGATGGCTACACCTTC CASRNRGDGYTF
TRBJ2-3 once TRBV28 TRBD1 TGTGCCAGCAGAGGACAGGGCACAGATACGCAGTATTTT CASRGQGTDTQYF
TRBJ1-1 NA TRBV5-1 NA TGCGCCAGCAGCTTGTTCCTCCCGGCAGGGAACACTGAAGCTTTCTTT CASSLFLPAGNTEAFF
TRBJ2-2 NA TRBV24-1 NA TGTGCCACCAGTGAGACAGTCGCAAACACCGGGGAGCTGTTTTTT CATSETVANTGELFF
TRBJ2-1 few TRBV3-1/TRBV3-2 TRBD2 TGTGCCAGCAGCCAAGGGACTAGCGGGGGCGATGAGCAGTTCTTC CASSQGTSGGDEQFF
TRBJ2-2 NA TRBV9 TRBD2 TGTGCCAGCAGGGAAAGAGCGGGAGGGCCTGGCACCGGGGAGCTGTTTTTT CASRERAGGPGTGELFF